Below, 25 T cell receptor beta chains from the same sample are listed, as sequenced in a study of post-analysis software for immune sequencing data. The TCR beta cDNA libraries carried unique molecular identifiers. TCRdb passed the PCR reads through MiXCR, listing each CDR3 protein once. The table shows approximately 570,000 distinct CDR3 sequences, with roughly 45% occurring only once. Their target antigens are unknown. Broader study findings: Controls had lower frequencies than patients of a handful of TRBV segments, which included TRBV5-6, TRBV5-1 and TRBV20-1.

Sequenced: blood. Receptors were obtained from a girl aged 10-17 years with multiple sclerosis.

J is TRBJ1-6 and V is TRBV4-2; D is possibly TRBD1 (5 bases). This CDR3 spans 16 amino acids. The germline V gene has CDR1 LGHNA and CDR2 YNFKEQ. The germline V and J ends were trimmed by 0 bases and 5 bases, with 11 bases remaining between them. The CDR3 here is CASSQEVRANNSPLHF. CDR3 sequence (DNA): TGTGCCAGCAGCCAAGAGGTCAGGGCAAATAATTCACCCCTCCACTTT.

V is TRBV24-1 and J is TRBJ2-5; D is ambiguous. Germline assignment: CDR1 KGHDR and CDR2 SFDVKD. The CDR3 totals 13 residues. V was trimmed by 4 bases and J by 5 bases, leaving 10 bases between them. The CDR3 DNA follows: TGTGCCACCAGTGAAAGGGTGACGGAGACCCAGTACTTC. It translates to CATSERVTETQYF.

This chain uses TRBV12-3 or TRBV12-4 with TRBJ2-5; a weak D match, TRBD1 (6 bases). The CDR3 extends over 14 amino acids. Trimming left V 6 bases short and J 5 bases short, with 16 bases between. The CDR3 loop is CASSPPTRGETQYF. The CDR3 nucleotides are TGTGCCAGCAGCCCGCCGACAAGGGGGGAGACCCAGTACTTC.

In its sample, this clonotype was seen a few times. The chain recombines TRBV27 with TRBJ2-7; 9 bases are shared with TRBD2. Germline values: CDR1 MNHEY, CDR2 SMNVEV (reference sequence). V shed 4 bases and J 4 bases; nucleotides not matched to a gene: 8. This CDR3 comprises 15 residues. CDR3 sequence (DNA): TGTGCCAGCAGTTCCATTAGCGGGAGAGGATACGAGCAGTACTTC. Its translation is CASSSISGRGYEQYF.

The chain is built from TRBV12-3 or TRBV12-4 and TRBJ2-1, with TRBD2 as a possible D gene (7 bases). This CDR3 is 15 amino acids long. V lost 1 base to trimming and J lost 3 bases, with 10 bases between them. CDR3 loop: CASSLEGGGYNEQFF. CDR3 in DNA: TGTGCCAGCAGTTTAGAGGGAGGGGGCTACAATGAGCAGTTCTTC.

This clonotype was observed a few times. The chain couples TRBV12-3 or TRBV12-4 to TRBJ2-5, with 7 bases aligning to TRBD2. The V and J ends lost 8 bases and 2 bases, in that order; junction bases with no gene match: 14. The CDR3 runs 16 residues. CDR3 bases: TGTGCCAGCGCCTTAAATAGCGGGCTCCTGCAAGAGACCCAGTACTTC. This translates into CASALNSGLLQETQYF.

V gene TRBV12-3 or TRBV12-4 combines with J gene TRBJ1-2, with unresolved D. The CDR3 has 13 residues. Trimming removed 5 bases from V and 7 bases from J, with 14 bases in between. Here the CDR3 reads CASSAILRFGYTF. The CDR3, as DNA: TGTGCCAGCAGTGCGATTCTCAGGTTTGGCTACACCTTC.

V gene TRBV12-3 or TRBV12-4 combines with J gene TRBJ1-3, with D uncertain. This CDR3 has 13 residues. V lost 6 bases, J lost 0 bases, and 6 bases lay in between. The CDR3 sequence: CASSGISGNTIYF. The CDR3 DNA sequence: TGTGCCAGCAGCGGGATCTCTGGAAACACCATATATTTT.

CDR3 sequence: CASSYSGLKETQYF. CDR3 nucleotides: TGTGCCAGCAGTTACTCGGGGCTCAAAGAGACCCAGTACTTC. The chain carries TRBV6-5 and TRBJ2-5; D perhaps matches TRBD1 (5 bases). The V and J ends lost 0 bases and 3 bases respectively, with 8 bases between them. Germline V gene sequence: CDR1 MNHEY, CDR2 SVGAGI. The CDR3 extends over 14 amino acids.

This clonotype was seen a few times. The chain carries TRBV27 and TRBJ1-4, with a possible D match to TRBD1 (5 bases). This CDR3 comprises 14 residues. The V and J ends lost 5 bases and 3 bases respectively, with 10 bases between them. Germline CDR1 reads MNHEY; CDR2 reads SMNVEV (reference sequence). The DNA of the CDR3 is TGTGCCAGCAGTGGTGGGGGAGCTAATGAAAAACTGTTTTTT. Translated: CASSGGGANEKLFF.

This chain uses TRBV27 with TRBJ2-7; 8 nucleotides agree with TRBD2. The CDR3 is made up of 14 amino acids. The J segment lost 6 bases and the V segment lost 3 bases, leaving 7 bases of the junction unmatched. Germline-derived CDR1 and CDR2 are MNHEY and SMNVEV (reference sequence). Here the CDR3 reads CASSFGLAGGEQYF. The CDR3, as DNA: TGTGCCAGCAGTTTTGGCCTAGCGGGCGGCGAGCAGTACTTC.

The table lists this clonotype with a few counts. J is TRBJ2-1 and V is TRBV28; TRBD1 matches 8 bases. Germline V gene data show CDR1 as MDHEN and CDR2 as SYDVKM. The V and J ends lost 7 bases and 10 bases, in that order; junction bases with no gene match: 15. This CDR3 is 15 amino acids long. In DNA, the CDR3 is TGTGCCAGCACCCCAACAGGGGGACGCGGGCAGGAGCAGTTCTTC. Residues: CASTPTGGRGQEQFF. Together with reference TRBV28 and TRBJ2-1, the CDR3 gives the full variable domain: DVKVTQSSRYLVKRTGEKVFLECVQDMDHENMFWYRQDPGLGLRLIYFSYDVKMKEKGDIPEGYSVSREKKERFSLILESASTNQTSMYLCASTPTGGRGQEQFFGPGTRLTVL.

The genes are TRBV12-3 or TRBV12-4 and TRBJ2-3, with 8 bases aligning to TRBD2. V was clipped by 6 bases and J by 4 bases; unmatched bases: 15. This CDR3 spans 17 amino acids. The CDR3 loop reads CASRLPEVAGRSDTQYF. The CDR3 DNA reads as TGTGCCAGCAGGCTTCCGGAGGTAGCGGGAAGGTCAGATACGCAGTATTTT.

The genes are TRBV5-6 and TRBJ1-2, with no clear D. Germline V gene sequence: CDR1 SGHDT, CDR2 YYEEEE. The length of the CDR3 is 14 residues. V gave up 4 bases and J gave up 7 bases, with 17 bases separating them. CDR3 in DNA: TGTGCCAGCAGCCGCCTAGTGGGTTCGGCTGGCTACACCTTC. Encoded protein: CASSRLVGSAGYTF.

This chain joins TRBV4-2 and TRBJ2-7; 10 bases fit TRBD2. Unmatched junction bases numbered 6, after V lost 2 bases and J lost 2 bases. Per the germline V gene, CDR1 is LGHNA and CDR2 is YNFKEQ. CDR3 length equals 16 residues. The CDR3 spells CASSQQLAGAPYEQYF. Written as DNA, the CDR3 is TGTGCCAGCAGCCAACAGCTAGCGGGAGCACCCTACGAGCAGTACTTC.

The gene calls are TRBV3-1 and TRBJ2-5; the D is unclear. There are 12 residues in the CDR3. CDR1 and CDR2 (germline): LGHDT, YNNKEL (reference sequence). Trimming took 7 bases from V and 2 from J, leaving 8 bases between them. The CDR3 nucleotides read TGTGCCAGCAACCTGGGGCAAGAGACCCAGTACTTC. Its protein is CASNLGQETQYF.

This clonotype has a single count. V gene TRBV28 combines with J gene TRBJ2-7; TRBD2 matches 8 bases. Trimming cost V 6 bases and J 2 bases; bases outside gene matches: 9. Per the germline V gene, CDR1 is MDHEN and CDR2 is SYDVKM. The CDR3 is made up of 15 amino acids. This chain's CDR3 is CASSPSGRGPYEQYF. Written as DNA, the CDR3 is TGTGCCAGCAGCCCCAGCGGGAGAGGGCCCTACGAGCAGTACTTC.

The rearrangement uses TRBV12-3 or TRBV12-4 and TRBJ2-7; 7 nucleotides match TRBD1. V shed 6 bases and J 2 bases; nucleotides not matched to a gene: 7. This CDR3 region has 14 residues. The CDR3 region has the DNA TGTGCCAGCAGCCGGGACAGACCTCCCTACGAGCAGTACTTC. The encoded protein is CASSRDRPPYEQYF.

J is TRBJ1-2 and V is TRBV5-6, with D possibly being TRBD1 (5 bases). The CDR3 has 14 residues. The V gene lost 3 bases and the J gene lost 5 bases, with 14 bases spanning the gap. Germline CDR1 reads SGHDT; CDR2 reads YYEEEE. In DNA form, the CDR3 reads TGTGCCAGCAGCTATTCCCCGGGACTGTATGGCTACACCTTC. Its protein is CASSYSPGLYGYTF.

The chain has TRBV12-3 or TRBV12-4 and TRBJ1-1; possible D gene TRBD1, 5 bases. V lost 6 bases, J lost 0 bases, and 14 bases lay in between. CDR3 length equals 15 residues. The DNA for the CDR3 is TGTGCCAGCAGGGATCCACAGGAGATGAACACTGAAGCTTTCTTT. Protein: CASRDPQEMNTEAFF.

V gene TRBV7-8 combines with J gene TRBJ2-1; 7 nucleotides agree with TRBD2. The V gene end was trimmed by 1 base and the J gene end by 0 bases; junction bases not matched to a gene: 6. CDR1 SGHVS and CDR2 FQNEAQ come from the germline V gene. The CDR3 is made up of 17 amino acids. The CDR3 DNA is TGTGCCAGCAGCTTAGAGGTGCGGGGGAGCTCCTACAATGAGCAGTTCTTC. Its protein is CASSLEVRGSSYNEQFF.

This clonotype was detected a few times. The V call is TRBV6-5, the J call TRBJ1-1; no firm D call. Germline lookup yields CDR1 MNHEY and CDR2 SVGAGI. Between the trimmed V and J ends, which lost 6 bases and 1 base, there was a span of 9 bases. CDR3 size: 13 residues. The CDR3 is CASRPDPNTEAFF. The DNA for the CDR3 is TGTGCCAGCAGGCCGGACCCGAACACTGAAGCTTTCTTT.

The chain joins TRBV20-1 to TRBJ1-1; possibly TRBD1 for D (5 bases). Germline lookup yields CDR1 DFQATT and CDR2 SNEGSKA (reference sequence). The CDR3 is 11 amino acids. Trimming took off 5 bases at V and 7 bases at J, with 11 bases between the two ends. The CDR3 DNA reads TGCAGTGCTTTACAGGTGGTTGAAGCTTTCTTT. Its protein product is CSALQVVEAFF.

The V call is TRBV12-3 or TRBV12-4, the J call TRBJ1-2, with 7 bases fitting TRBD1. This CDR3 is built from 13 residues. J gave up 7 bases and V 8 bases, and 10 bases lay outside the gene matches. CDR3 sequence: CASGPYRGAGYTF. For the CDR3, the DNA is TGTGCCAGCGGACCCTACAGGGGAGCTGGCTACACCTTC.

This clonotype has more than one count but fewer than ten. The chain combines TRBV5-1 with TRBJ2-7; 12 bases are shared with TRBD2. Germline-derived CDR1 and CDR2 are SGHRS and YFSETQ. V lost 2 bases to trimming and J lost 7 bases; unmatched junction nucleotides: 7. The CDR3 consists of 15 residues. In DNA, the CDR3 is TGCGCCAGCAGCTTAGCTAGCGGGGGGGCGCAAGAGCAGTACTTC. Protein: CASSLASGGAQEQYF.